These 10 T cell receptor beta chains share one sample of origin, sequenced in a study of blood T cells in healthy people across ages (dated by TCRdb to between 2015 and 2017). Preparation of the library involved 5' RACE. A second roughly 7 to 12 cycle PCR used a sample-barcoded 5' primer and a J-beta primer mix. TCRdb trimmed public reads at Q25 via fastp, called clones via MiXCR and kept in-frame beta chains. Each CDR3 protein appears once, grouped with its most common genes and DNA. Here the sample has over 1,500,000 distinct CDR3 sequences; about 39% occur a single time. Clones ranked in the top ten supply roughly 23% of the sample. The sequenced material came from blood. Receptor source: a human donor in good health.

This clonotype was counted between two and nine times. The chain uses TRBV20-1 and TRBJ2-5, with 15 positions matching TRBD2. The CDR3 contains 17 residues. Trimming cost V 5 bases and J 0 bases; bases outside gene matches: 7. Germline V gene sequence: CDR1 DFQATT, CDR2 SNEGSKA (reference sequence). CDR3 loop: CSADGTSGGTYQETQYF. The CDR3 coding sequence is TGCAGTGCTGACGGGACTAGCGGGGGGACGTACCAAGAGACCCAGTACTTC.

The chain joins TRBV7-9 to TRBJ1-6; no definite D call. V dropped 3 bases and J dropped 7 bases, with 10 bases sitting between them. This CDR3 comprises 14 residues. In germline, CDR1 is SEHNR, CDR2 FQNEAQ (reference sequence). For the CDR3, the DNA is TGTGCCAGCAGCTTCCGGACCTTCAATTCACCCCTCCACTTT. It encodes CASSFRTFNSPLHF. Full variable domain (rest looked up from reference TRBV7-9 and TRBJ1-6): DTGVSQNPRHKITKRGQNVTFRCDPISEHNRLYWYRQTLGQGPEFLTYFQNEAQLEKSRLLSDRFSAERPKGSFSTLEIQRTEQGDSAMYLCASSFRTFNSPLHFGNGTRLTVT.

This clonotype was observed once. Here the CDR3 reads CASSDDRGQVYGYTF. CDR3 nucleotide sequence: TGCGCCAGCAGCGACGACAGGGGGCAAGTCTATGGCTACACCTTC. J is TRBJ1-2 and V is TRBV5-1, with 10 bases fitting TRBD1. This CDR3 contains 15 residues. The V gene end was trimmed by 4 bases and the J gene end by 4 bases; junction bases not matched to a gene: 7. Germline V gives CDR1 SGHRS, CDR2 YFSETQ.

This clonotype was recorded a few times. The chain uses TRBV5-6 and TRBJ2-5; 7 nucleotides agree with TRBD1. The CDR3 is made up of 14 amino acids. Germline trimming cut 6 bases from V and 4 bases from J; bases unmatched to any gene: 9. The germline V gene has CDR1 SGHDT and CDR2 YYEEEE. DNA of the CDR3: TGTGCCAGCAACCCAACAGGGGTTGTAGAGACCCAGTACTTC. Translated, it gives CASNPTGVVETQYF.

This clonotype was observed a few times. The rearrangement uses TRBV20-1 and TRBJ2-7, with TRBD1 matching 8 bases. CDR3 length equals 12 residues. Trimming took 5 bases from V and 2 from J; bases not matched to a gene: 2. Looked up from germline, CDR1 is DFQATT and CDR2 is SNEGSKA (reference sequence). The CDR3 loop reads CSAPGGPYEQYF. The CDR3 bases are TGCAGTGCTCCAGGGGGCCCCTACGAGCAGTACTTC.

This clonotype was recorded many times. The rearrangement joins TRBV29-1 to TRBJ1-4; D is perhaps TRBD1 (6 bases). Trimming removed 4 bases from V and 8 bases from J, with 17 bases in between. This CDR3 has 14 amino acids. Germline-derived CDR1 and CDR2 are SQVTM and ANQGSEA. The CDR3 DNA reads as TGCAGCGTTGCCAACAGGGCAAAGGGAGAAAAACTGTTTTTT. This encodes CSVANRAKGEKLFF.

The CDR3 spells CASSQAGGGASNIQYF. The CDR3 region has the DNA TGTGCCAGCAGCCAAGCGGGCGGGGGGGCCTCTAACATTCAGTACTTC. The rearrangement joins TRBV3-1 to TRBJ2-4, with 9 positions matching TRBD2. In germline, CDR1 is LGHDT, CDR2 YNNKEL (reference sequence). V lost 1 base, J lost 7 bases, and 8 bases stayed unmatched. This CDR3 has 16 residues.

Note on this clonotype: One end of the junction fails to match germline, which may point to a read error. The chain is built from TRBV20-1 and TRBJ2-4; the D gene is possibly TRBD2 (5 bases). The CDR3 has 14 residues. In germline, CDR1 is DFQATT, CDR2 SNEGSKA (reference sequence). This CDR3 reads CSARDPRAKNIQNF. The CDR3 DNA reads TGCAGTGCTAGAGACCCGAGGGCCAAAAACATTCAGAACTTC.

This chain uses TRBV9 with TRBJ2-3; 11 nucleotides match TRBD2. This CDR3 contains 17 residues. Germline CDR1 is SGDLS and CDR2 is YYNGEE. V lost 4 bases, J lost 0 bases, and 7 bases stayed unmatched. The DNA for the CDR3 is TGTGCCAGCAGCCGGGGGGGACTAGCGGAGAGCACAGATACGCAGTATTTT. Protein: CASSRGGLAESTDTQYF.

The V gene is TRBV20-1, the J gene TRBJ1-2; possibly TRBD1 for D (5 bases). Trimming cost V 1 base and J 2 bases, with 11 bases left between them. Germline loops: CDR1 DFQATT, CDR2 SNEGSKA (reference sequence). The CDR3 totals 14 residues. Written as DNA, the CDR3 is TGCAGTGCTAGAGGGGGCTTGGGGAACTATGGCTACACCTTC. As protein: CSARGGLGNYGYTF.